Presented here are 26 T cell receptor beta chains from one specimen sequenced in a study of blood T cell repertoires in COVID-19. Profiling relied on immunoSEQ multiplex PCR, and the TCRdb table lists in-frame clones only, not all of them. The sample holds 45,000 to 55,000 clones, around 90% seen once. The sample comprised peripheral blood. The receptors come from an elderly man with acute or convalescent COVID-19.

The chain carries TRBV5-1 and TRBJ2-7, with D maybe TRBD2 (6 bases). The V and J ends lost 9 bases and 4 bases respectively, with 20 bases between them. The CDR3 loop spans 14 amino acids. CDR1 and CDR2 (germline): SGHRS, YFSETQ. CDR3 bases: TGCGCCATCCTCCTGTTGGAGGGGATATACGAGCAGTACTTC. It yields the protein CAILLLEGIYEQYF.

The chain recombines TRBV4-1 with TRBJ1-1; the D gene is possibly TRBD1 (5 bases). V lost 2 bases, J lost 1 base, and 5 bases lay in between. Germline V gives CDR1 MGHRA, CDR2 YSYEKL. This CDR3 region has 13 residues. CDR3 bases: TGCGCCAGCAGCCAAACAGGGAACACTGAAGCTTTCTTT. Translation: CASSQTGNTEAFF.

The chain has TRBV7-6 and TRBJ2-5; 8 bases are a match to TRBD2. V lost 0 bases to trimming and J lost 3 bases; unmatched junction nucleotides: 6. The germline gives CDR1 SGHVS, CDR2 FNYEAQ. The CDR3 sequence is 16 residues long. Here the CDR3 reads CASSLAVTSGEETQYF. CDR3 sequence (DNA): TGTGCCAGCAGCTTAGCTGTTACTAGCGGAGAAGAGACCCAGTACTTC.

CDR3 in DNA: TGTGCCAGCAGCTTAGTCGTTAGGAACACCGGGGAGCTGTTTTTT. Amino acid sequence: CASSLVVRNTGELFF. This chain links TRBV7-9 with TRBJ2-2, with unresolved D. The CDR3 sequence is 15 residues long. Germline V gene lookup returns CDR1 SEHNR and CDR2 FQNEAQ (reference sequence). V lost 1 base, J lost 1 base, and 7 bases lay in between.

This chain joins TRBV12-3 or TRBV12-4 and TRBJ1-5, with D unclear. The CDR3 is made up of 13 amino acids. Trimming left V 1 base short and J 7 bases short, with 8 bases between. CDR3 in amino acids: CASSLERAQPQHF. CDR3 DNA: TGTGCCAGCAGTTTAGAGAGGGCCCAGCCCCAGCATTTT.

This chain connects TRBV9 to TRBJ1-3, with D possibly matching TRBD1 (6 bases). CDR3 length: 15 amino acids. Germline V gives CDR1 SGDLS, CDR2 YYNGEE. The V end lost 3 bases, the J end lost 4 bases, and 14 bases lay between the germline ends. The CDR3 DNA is TGTGCCAGCAGCGCTTCCGGGACAACAGGAAACACCATATATTTT. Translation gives CASSASGTTGNTIYF.

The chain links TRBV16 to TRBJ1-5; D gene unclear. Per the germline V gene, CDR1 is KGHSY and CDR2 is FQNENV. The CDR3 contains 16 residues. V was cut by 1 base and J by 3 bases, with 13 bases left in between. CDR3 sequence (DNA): TGTGCCAGCAGCCAATTTGAGGAGGTACCCAATCAGCCCCAGCATTTT. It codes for CASSQFEEVPNQPQHF.

CDR3 amino acids: CASSAVQGRAGSPLHF. The CDR3 coding sequence is TGTGCCAGCAGTGCGGTACAGGGTAGAGCCGGATCACCCCTCCACTTT. The chain is built from TRBV2 and TRBJ1-6; possibly TRBD1 for D (6 bases). The germline V gene encodes CDR1 SNHLY and CDR2 FYNNEI. This CDR3 has 16 residues. V was trimmed by 4 bases and J by 10 bases, leaving 20 bases between them.

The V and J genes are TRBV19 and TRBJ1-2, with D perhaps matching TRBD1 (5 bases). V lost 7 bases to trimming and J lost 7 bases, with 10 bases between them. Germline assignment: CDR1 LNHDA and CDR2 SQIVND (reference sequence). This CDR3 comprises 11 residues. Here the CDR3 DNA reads TGTGCCAGTAAGACAGTCCTTGGCTACACCTTC. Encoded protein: CASKTVLGYTF.

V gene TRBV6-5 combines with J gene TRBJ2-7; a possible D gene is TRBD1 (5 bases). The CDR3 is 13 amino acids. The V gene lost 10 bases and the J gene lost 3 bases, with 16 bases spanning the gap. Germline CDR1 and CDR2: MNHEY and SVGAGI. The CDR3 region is CATTWGSIYEQYF. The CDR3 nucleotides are TGTGCCACCACCTGGGGCAGTATCTACGAGCAGTACTTC.

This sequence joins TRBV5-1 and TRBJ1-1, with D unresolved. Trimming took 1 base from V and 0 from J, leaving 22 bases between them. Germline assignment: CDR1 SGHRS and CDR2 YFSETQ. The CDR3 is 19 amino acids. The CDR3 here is CASSLWGYRDRGLNTEAFF. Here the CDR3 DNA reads TGCGCCAGCAGCTTGTGGGGTTACCGAGATCGGGGATTGAACACTGAAGCTTTCTTT.

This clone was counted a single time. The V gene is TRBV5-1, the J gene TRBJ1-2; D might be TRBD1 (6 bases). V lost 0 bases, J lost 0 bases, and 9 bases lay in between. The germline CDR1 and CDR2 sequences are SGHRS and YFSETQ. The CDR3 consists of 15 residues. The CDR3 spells CASSLGTVANYGYTF. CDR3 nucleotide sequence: TGCGCCAGCAGCTTGGGGACAGTCGCTAACTATGGCTACACCTTC.

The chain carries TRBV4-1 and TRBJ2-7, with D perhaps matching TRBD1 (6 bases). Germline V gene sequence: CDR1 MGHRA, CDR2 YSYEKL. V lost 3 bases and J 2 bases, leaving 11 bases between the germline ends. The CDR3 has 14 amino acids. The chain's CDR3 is CASSHLKGAYEQYF. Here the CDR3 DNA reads TGCGCCAGCAGCCACCTAAAGGGGGCCTACGAGCAGTACTTC.

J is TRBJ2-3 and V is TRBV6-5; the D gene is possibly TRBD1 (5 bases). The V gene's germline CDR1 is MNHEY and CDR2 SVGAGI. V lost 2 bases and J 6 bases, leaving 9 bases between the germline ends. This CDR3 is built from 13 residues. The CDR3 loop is CASSYQGRDTQYF. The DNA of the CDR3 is TGTGCCAGCAGTTACCAGGGCAGGGATACGCAGTATTTT.

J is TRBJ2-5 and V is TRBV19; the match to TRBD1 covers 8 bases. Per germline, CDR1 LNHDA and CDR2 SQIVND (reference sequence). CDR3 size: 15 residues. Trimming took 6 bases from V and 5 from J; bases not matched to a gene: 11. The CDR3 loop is CASSPRGPKVETQYF. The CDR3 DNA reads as TGTGCCAGTAGCCCCAGGGGGCCTAAGGTGGAGACCCAGTACTTC.

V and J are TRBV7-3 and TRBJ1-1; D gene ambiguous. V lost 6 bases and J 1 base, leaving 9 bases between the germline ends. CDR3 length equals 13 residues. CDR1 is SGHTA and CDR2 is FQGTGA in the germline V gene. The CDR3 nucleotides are TGTGCCAGCAGTTACCGGGAGAACACTGAAGCTTTCTTT. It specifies CASSYRENTEAFF.

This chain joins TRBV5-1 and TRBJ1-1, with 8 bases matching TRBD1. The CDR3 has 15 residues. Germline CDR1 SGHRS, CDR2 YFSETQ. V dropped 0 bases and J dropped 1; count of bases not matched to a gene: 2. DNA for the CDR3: TGCGCCAGCAGCTTGGACGGACAGGGGAACACTGAAGCTTTCTTT. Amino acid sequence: CASSLDGQGNTEAFF.

DNA for the CDR3: TGTGCCAGCAGCCCGACAGGAAACTATGGCTACACCTTC. Protein product: CASSPTGNYGYTF. The gene calls are TRBV14 and TRBJ1-2; D possibly corresponds to TRBD1 (6 bases). V shed 4 bases and J shed 2 bases, with 8 bases lying between them. The CDR3 loop spans 13 amino acids. Germline V CDR1 and CDR2: SGHDN, FVKESK.

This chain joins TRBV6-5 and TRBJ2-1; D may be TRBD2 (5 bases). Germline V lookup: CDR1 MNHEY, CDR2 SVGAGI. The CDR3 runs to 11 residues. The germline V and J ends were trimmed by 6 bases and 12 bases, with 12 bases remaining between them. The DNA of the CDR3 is TGTGCCAGCAGGAGGGATTCTACGCAGTTCTTC. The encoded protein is CASRRDSTQFF.

CDR3 nucleotides: TGTGCCAGCAGCTTAGCAAGGGGGGAGCAGTACTTC. Translated, it gives CASSLARGEQYF. This chain joins TRBV7-6 and TRBJ2-7; a weak D match, TRBD1 (6 bases). CDR1 is SGHVS and CDR2 is FNYEAQ in the germline V gene. The CDR3 spans 12 residues. Trimming stripped 0 bases from V and 7 bases from J, with 7 bases between.

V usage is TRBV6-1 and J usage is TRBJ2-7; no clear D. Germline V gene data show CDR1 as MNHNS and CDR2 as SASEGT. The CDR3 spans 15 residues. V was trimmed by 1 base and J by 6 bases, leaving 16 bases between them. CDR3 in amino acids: CASSEGRSAQAEQYF. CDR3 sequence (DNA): TGTGCCAGCAGTGAAGGGAGATCAGCTCAAGCCGAGCAGTACTTC.

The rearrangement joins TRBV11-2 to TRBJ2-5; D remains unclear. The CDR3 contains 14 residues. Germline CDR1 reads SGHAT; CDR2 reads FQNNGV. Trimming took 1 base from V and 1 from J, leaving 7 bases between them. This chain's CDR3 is CASSLGAVQETQYF. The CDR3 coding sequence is TGTGCCAGCAGCTTAGGGGCAGTCCAAGAGACCCAGTACTTC.

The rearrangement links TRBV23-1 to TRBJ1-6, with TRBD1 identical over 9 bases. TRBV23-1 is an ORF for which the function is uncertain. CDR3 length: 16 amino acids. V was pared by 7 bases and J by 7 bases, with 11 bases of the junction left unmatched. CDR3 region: CASKIRDRVNNSPLHF. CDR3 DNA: TGCGCCAGCAAAATCCGGGACAGGGTCAACAATTCACCCCTCCACTTT.

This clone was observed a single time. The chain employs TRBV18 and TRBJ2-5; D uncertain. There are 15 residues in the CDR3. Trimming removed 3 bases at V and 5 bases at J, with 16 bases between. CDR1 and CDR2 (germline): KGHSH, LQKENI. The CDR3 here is CASSPGQEGWETQYF. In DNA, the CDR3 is TGTGCCAGCTCACCCGGTCAGGAAGGATGGGAGACCCAGTACTTC.

CDR3 nucleotides: TGCGCCAGCAGCTTGAAGGGCCAGGGCGAGACCCAGTACTTC. Residues: CASSLKGQGETQYF. The genes are TRBV5-1 and TRBJ2-5, with a weak D call TRBD1 (5 bases). The CDR3 runs to 14 residues. Germline lookup yields CDR1 SGHRS and CDR2 YFSETQ. V lost 1 base, J lost 5 bases, and 12 bases lay in between.

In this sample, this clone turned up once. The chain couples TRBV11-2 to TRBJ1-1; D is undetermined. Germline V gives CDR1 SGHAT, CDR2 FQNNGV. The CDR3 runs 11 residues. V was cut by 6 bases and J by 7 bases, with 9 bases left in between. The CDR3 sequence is CASRNGVEAFF. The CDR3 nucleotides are TGTGCCAGCAGGAACGGGGTTGAAGCTTTCTTT.